This TCR beta chain was captured by sequencing in a study of T cells in women clearing cervical HPV infection. The overall study: Case blood was drawn a median approximately 160 days after lesion detection. Study results and caveats: Unknown T-cell numbers per sample may underlie the richness differences.

Produced via immunoSEQ multiplex PCR; TCRdb's table is partial and in-frame only. In total, the table holds about 20,000 clones. As to this clone: Its specificity is unknown. The read gets to within 3 residues of the CDR3 end, and the germline J gene fills in the rest.

Germline V gives CDR1 SGHTA, CDR2 FQGNSA. The CDR3 consists of 13 residues. The source of this sequence is a woman aged 18 to 69 with a cervical HPV16 infection that either progressed to CIN3+ or cleared (not recorded which). The gene calls are TRBV7-2 and TRBJ2-2; D may be TRBD1 (5 bases). The sample taken for sequencing was blood buffy coat. Incomplete CDR3 DNA: TGTGCCAGCAGCTTAGACCAAGGGGAAAAG. Translated: CASSLDQGEK. In full, the CDR3 is CASSLDQGEKLFF.